The 14 T cell receptor beta chains given below trace back to one sample, sequenced in a study of immune reconstitution after stem cell transplant in scleroderma. TCRdb re-called the RT-PCR reads with MiXCR, one entry per CDR3 protein. The repertoire holds just under 5,000 distinct CDR3 sequences, with 7.5% to 9.5% as singletons. Sampling took place before or after autologous hematopoietic stem cell transplantation (not recorded which). The receptors were gathered from a male donor with systemic sclerosis.

By share, this clonotype counts as medium-sized (0.01 to 0.1%). This chain joins TRBV2 and TRBJ2-7; D is possibly TRBD2 (6 bases). Germline lookup yields CDR1 SNHLY and CDR2 FYNNEI. V lost 5 bases to trimming and J lost 2 bases, with 13 bases between them. The CDR3 is 14 residues long. For the CDR3, the DNA is TGTGCCAGCAGTCTCCGGGGGAGGACCTACGAGCAGTACTTC. It is translated as CASSLRGRTYEQYF.

On this clonotype itself: One end of the junction does not line up with germline, which may come from a read error. This chain links TRBV20-1 with TRBJ2-1, with 9 bases fitting TRBD2. Germline loops: CDR1 DFQATT, CDR2 SNEGSKA (reference sequence). The CDR3 extends over 15 amino acids. The CDR3 sequence is CSARDPWRGGTEQFF. The CDR3 DNA follows: TGCAGTGCCAGAGATCCTTGGCGGGGGGGAACTGAGCAGTTCTTC.

By share, this clonotype counts as medium-sized. The rearrangement uses TRBV3-1 and TRBJ2-7, with D possibly TRBD2 on 6 matching bases. The V gene lost 5 bases and the J gene lost 0 bases, with 11 bases spanning the gap. Germline CDR1 is LGHDT and CDR2 is YNNKEL (reference sequence). The CDR3 has 14 residues. The CDR3 DNA reads TGTGCCAGCAGCACCGGGGACTTCTCCTACGAGCAGTACTTC. It specifies CASSTGDFSYEQYF.

The rearrangement uses TRBV5-1 and TRBJ1-5; TRBD1 is a possible D gene (5 bases). This CDR3 spans 16 amino acids. Trimming shortened V by 8 bases and J by 0 bases, and 18 bases separated the two germline ends. In germline, CDR1 is SGHRS, CDR2 YFSETQ. CDR3 in amino acids: CARNRGLINSNQPQHF. The CDR3 DNA follows: TGCGCCAGGAACCGGGGCCTTATTAATAGCAATCAGCCCCAGCATTTT.

This sequence joins TRBV7-8 and TRBJ2-2, with 9 bases lining up with TRBD2. CDR3 length: 15 amino acids. Germline V gives CDR1 SGHVS, CDR2 FQNEAQ. The V gene end was trimmed by 4 bases and the J gene end by 0 bases; junction bases not matched to a gene: 0. The CDR3 here is CASSSSGANTGELFF. The CDR3 region has the DNA TGTGCCAGCAGCTCTAGCGGGGCGAACACCGGGGAGCTGTTTTTT.

This clonotype is medium-sized by share. This rearrangement joins TRBV6-2 or TRBV6-3 to TRBJ2-2; D gene uncertain. The CDR3 is 16 residues long. Germline CDR1 is MNHEY and CDR2 is SVGEGT. V lost 2 bases, J lost 7 bases, and 17 bases lay in between. The CDR3 coding sequence is TGTGCCAGCAGTTACACCCTCAGGACGGTCCTCGGGGAGCTGTTTTTT. It is translated as CASSYTLRTVLGELFF.

This clonotype was observed a few times. The chain is built from TRBV20-1 and TRBJ2-7, with 9 bases lining up with TRBD1. Per germline, CDR1 DFQATT and CDR2 SNEGSKA (reference sequence). V trimming: 3 bases; J trimming: 3 bases; junction bases outside the gene matches: 12. This CDR3 has 16 amino acids. This CDR3 is CSARAPGQGSFYEQYF. DNA of the CDR3: TGCAGTGCTAGGGCGCCTGGACAGGGGTCTTTCTACGAGCAGTACTTC.

This clonotype was observed a handful of times. The V gene is TRBV20-1, the J gene TRBJ2-3; D gene unclear. Trimming left V 4 bases short and J 6 bases short, with 8 bases between. The CDR3 spans 11 residues. CDR1 and CDR2 from the germline V gene are DFQATT and SNEGSKA (reference sequence). Here the CDR3 DNA reads TGCAGTGCTACGAACGGGGATACGCAGTATTTT. Encoded protein: CSATNGDTQYF.

The V gene is TRBV6-5, the J gene TRBJ1-6; weak D call: TRBD1 (6 bases). V was clipped by 0 bases and J by 7 bases, with 16 bases between them. The CDR3 loop spans 17 amino acids. The germline V gene encodes CDR1 MNHEY and CDR2 SVGAGI. The CDR3 DNA is TGTGCCAGCAGTTACTCGAGTACAGGGCCCGTAAATTCACCCCTCCACTTT. This gives the protein CASSYSSTGPVNSPLHF.

This sequence joins TRBV5-1 and TRBJ1-1; a possible D gene is TRBD1 (6 bases). The V gene's germline CDR1 is SGHRS and CDR2 YFSETQ. Trimming left V 6 bases short and J 0 bases short, with 12 bases between. CDR3 length: 14 amino acids. The chain's CDR3 is CASNRQEMNTEAFF. In nucleotides, the CDR3 is TGCGCCAGCAACCGACAGGAGATGAACACTGAAGCTTTCTTT.

The chain is built from TRBV11-2 and TRBJ2-5, with 8 bases lining up with TRBD1. The CDR3 is made up of 14 amino acids. With V trimmed by 1 base and J by 9 bases, 7 bases remained unmatched. From germline, CDR1 is SGHAT and CDR2 FQNNGV. The CDR3 reads CASSLGGQAFPQYF. CDR3 coding DNA: TGTGCCAGCAGCTTAGGGGGACAGGCCTTCCCCCAGTACTTC.

This clonotype was counted only a few times. The rearrangement uses TRBV6-2 or TRBV6-3 and TRBJ2-1; 8 bases fit TRBD2. The CDR3 has 13 amino acids. Germline CDR1 and CDR2: MNHEY and SVGEGT. CDR3 bases: TGTGCTACTATAGCGGGATTCTACAATGAGCAGTTCTTC. This codes for CATIAGFYNEQFF.

This clonotype turned up a few times. The gene calls are TRBV5-1 and TRBJ2-2; 13 nucleotides align to TRBD2. Unmatched junction bases numbered 2, after V lost 3 bases and J lost 0 bases. Germline V gives CDR1 SGHRS, CDR2 YFSETQ. This CDR3 region has 17 residues. The CDR3 bases are TGCGCCAGCAGCTCGACTAGCGGGGGGTCGAACACCGGGGAGCTGTTTTTT. Protein: CASSSTSGGSNTGELFF.

For this clonotype: A read error may account for a junction end that differs from germline. The DNA of the CDR3 is TGTGCCAGCAGGGTGACAGTTAACAATGGGCAGTTCTTC. This gives the protein CASRVTVNNGQFF. The J gene is TRBJ2-1, the V gene TRBV28, with a weak D call TRBD1 (5 bases). CDR3 length equals 13 residues. CDR1 is MDHEN and CDR2 is SYDVKM in the germline V gene. Drawing the rest from reference TRBV28 and TRBJ2-1, the complete variable domain is DVKVTQSSRYLVKRTGEKVFLECVQDMDHENMFWYRQDPGLGLRLIYFSYDVKMKEKGDIPEGYSVSREKKERFSLILESASTNQTSMYLCASRVTVNNGQFFGPGTRLTVL.